This TCR beta chain was identified during a study of identical twins (dated by TCRdb to the mid-2010s). The study in broad terms: To test whether fetal clonotypes persist, the study used deep sequencing on TCR alpha and beta repertoires from monozygotic twins, unrelated adults of various ages, and cord blood. To rule out contamination, the twin experiments were replicated at different times with different library preparation protocols. General findings and caveats noted by the study authors: In monozygotic twins, out-of-frame TCR alpha sharing was systematically underestimated by recombination models, although the models agreed with sharing between unrelated individuals. A weaker excess of twin sharing was found in beta out-of-frame sequences because the signal-to-noise ratio was lowered by fewer shared sequences. Invariant T cells such as MAIT and iNKT could partly confound zero-insertion analyses, though diverse VJ usage argued against this for most clonotypes. Abundant cord blood beta clonotypes carried fewer insertions; young adult naive repertoires showed a weaker similar trend, while memory repertoires showed none. Because the same donors could not be followed over many years, the conclusions relied on cross-sectional statistical analysis. Compared with coincidental sharing between unrelated individuals, an excess of low generation-probability sequences was observed among out-of-frame TCR alpha sequences shared between twins.

This clonotype was observed many times. Its antigen specificity is not known. Base-call qualities are not available, and no considerably larger clone is one nucleotide away. All donors were healthy Caucasians. The twin cohort comprised three pairs of female monozygotic twins, all aged about 18 to 30 years. Positive isolation kits from Invitrogen were used to isolate CD4+ and CD8+ T cell populations. V was cut back by 6 bases and J by 4 bases, leaving a gap of 16 bases between them. For CDR1 and CDR2, the germline V gene lists MNHEY and SVGEGT. The cysteine opens and the phenylalanine closes a CDR3 of 15 amino acids. The DNA shown is the 45-base CDR3, in frame from base 1. Library method: 5' RACE. These reads were obtained on an Illumina HiSeq 2000. A universal primer binding site was introduced by template switching, and a unique molecular identifier was present in the final cDNA, enabling accurate counting of TCR cDNA molecules. Specific primers in the conserved constant-segment region were used to synthesize first-strand cDNA for TCR alpha and beta chains. To control for contamination, every cDNA library carried two barcodes: a SMART-Mk sample barcode plus Illumina barcodes. Two successive PCR steps introduced TruSeq adapter sequences along with Illumina sample barcodes. TCR alpha and beta cDNA libraries were sequenced on the Illumina HiSeq platform with custom primers. Turning to the authors' computational methods: Raw reads were processed with MiGEC to extract unique molecular identifiers, and MiXCR was used to determine CDR3 positions. For each individual, recombination models were inferred using an EM algorithm with the repgenHMM and IGoR tools. Shared clonotype analysis was performed with the tcR package in R, normalizing sharing by the product of cloneset sizes. To study raw recombination free of thymic and clonal selection effects, out-of-frame nonproductive sequences were analyzed. TCRdb trimmed the raw reads at Q25, called clones with MiXCR and kept productive beta chains. Each CDR3 protein appears once, grouped with its most common genes and DNA. The authors' filters were not applied to this entry. In all, the sample holds a few hundred thousand distinct CDR3 sequences, and approximately 14% of those were seen once. Approximately 1% of the sample lies in the top ten.

These data also formed part of another study, on yellow fever vaccine responses in identical twins. As the second study states: According to the authors, in identical twins the way T cells responded to vaccination appeared partly convergent and partly personalized. The study precisely tracked vaccine-responding T cell clones in identical twins.

This receptor was identified in a woman between 18 and 29 years old in good health. Here the chain combines TRBV6-2 or TRBV6-3 and TRBJ2-1; the D gene is perhaps TRBD1, from 5 matching bases. Sequencing was performed on CD4+ T cells sorted from blood. The CDR3 here reads CASSLRQNLYNEQFF. The sequence in DNA is TGTGCCAGCAGCCTAAGACAGAACCTTTACAATGAGCAGTTCTTC.